This TCR beta chain is drawn from a study of blood T cell repertoires in COVID-19. Across the whole study: T cells, B-cell-depleted T cells, or PBMCs supplied cDNA or gDNA.

Allocation to cohorts depended on clinical history reported by the participants. Cohort 3 recovery required two negative PCRs, clearance, or symptom resolution. Original handling: Amplification of reference gene primers was used by the study to estimate nucleated cell counts. The data were produced by immunoSEQ multiplex PCR, yet TCRdb's version contains in-frame clones alone and is incomplete. The DNA was the basis for D and trimming; V, J and clone size are from that table. Of about 370,000 clones listed, roughly nine tenths are singletons. Source material: PBMCs or T cells enriched from blood (not recorded which). This TCR came from a man in his late teens or twenties who had recovered from COVID-19.

The CDR3 reads CASSVSGGSYEQYF. The CDR3 coding sequence is TGTGCCAGCAGCGTAAGCGGGGGTTCCTACGAGCAGTACTTC. V and J are TRBV9 and TRBJ2-7, with 8 nucleotides matching TRBD2. The CDR3 totals 14 residues. The V gene's germline CDR1 is SGDLS and CDR2 YYNGEE. V gave up 1 base and J gave up 1 base; unmatched junction bases: 1.